This is a list of T cell receptor beta chains from one sample in a study of T cell changes during pregnancy in multiple sclerosis. Clones were sequenced by immunoSEQ multiplex PCR, and TCRdb holds only the in-frame ones, with some missing. The sample includes 100,000 or so clones, 92% seen only once; the top ten take less than 2%. The sample was peripheral blood, taken after pregnancy. All receptors come from a female donor with multiple sclerosis, enrolled in a pregnancy study. Both conserved end residues are part of each CDR3. Fields, in order: V gene, CDR3 protein.

TRBV28	CASSFPTGGTKTAFF
TRBV27	CASSTRTGGNYGYTF
TRBV7-2	CASSVPTHNYGYTF
TRBV15	CATSRRVGELFF
TRBV9	CASSVGRGRGYTIYF
TRBV30	CAYRLAGASEQYF
TRBV7-6	CASSLEPGQGGGYTF
TRBV5-6	CASSPELTSGSADTQYF
TRBV14	CARTGVVGSVETQYF
TRBV15	CATSRSTGVGEQYF
TRBV29-1	CSVEPGSETQYF
TRBV5-6	CASSLGLADTGELFF
TRBV5-1	CASSSPAVGELFF
TRBV2	CASRAPMDEQFF
TRBV19	CASSIRGTGGTDTQYF
TRBV6-5	CASSDRAGNTIYF
TRBV28	CASSSPSERQPQHF
TRBV7-9	CASSLGTANTEAFF
TRBV5-1	CASEHSNTGELFF
TRBV9	CASSVAGTNTDTQYF
TRBV6-6	CASSYQTGNTIYF
TRBV27	CASRPGLAGGPSADTQYF
TRBV7-6	CASSPGLAGGLYEQYF
TRBV7-2	CASSLVGGSTDTQYF
TRBV6-4	CASSVGGRNSPLHF
TRBV18	CASSVWTGGLASSYNEQFF
TRBV19	CASSDRGGYGYTF
TRBV18	CASSLIDRTTNEKLFF
TRBV18	CASSPRQLNTEAFF